The present TCR beta chain was sequenced within a study of blood T cell repertoires in COVID-19. Across the study: COVID-19 samples collected from the United States, Italy and Spain covered acute and convalescent phases. T cells, B-cell-depleted T cells, or PBMCs supplied cDNA or gDNA.

This CDR3 spans 15 amino acids. Trimming took off 2 bases at V and 3 bases at J, with 11 bases between the two ends. Germline loops: CDR1 SNHLY, CDR2 FYNNEI. Original processing methods: For nucleated cells, counts were estimated from reference gene primer amplification. TCRdb's table, derived via immunoSEQ multiplex PCR, lists solely in-frame clones and lacks some. The DNA gave D and trimming, while V, J and clone size come from that table. In the table there are about 23,000 clones, 90% to 95% of which are singletons. The chain couples TRBV2 to TRBJ1-5; D remains ambiguous. The sequenced sample was peripheral blood. The sequence was collected from a woman aged 45-60 years with active COVID-19. In nucleotides, the CDR3 is TGTGCCAGCAGTGAATGGTGGGCCGACAATCAGCCCCAGCATTTT. Amino acid sequence: CASSEWWADNQPQHF.